A single sample is the source of the 27 T cell receptor beta chains below, sequenced in a study of blood T cell repertoires in COVID-19. Measured with immunoSEQ multiplex PCR; TCRdb has only the in-frame clones, and not every one. Of about 58,000 clones in the sample, 78% were seen once. Sequenced input: peripheral blood. These receptors came from a human donor in a cohort sampled during active COVID-19.

This chain joins TRBV6-5 and TRBJ1-2; TRBD1 agrees at 9 bases. V shed 6 bases, J shed 8 bases, and the junction held 7 bases outside the gene matches. The CDR3 contains 13 residues. Per the germline V gene, CDR1 is MNHEY and CDR2 is SVGAGI. Here the CDR3 reads CASRQQGAKGYTF. CDR3 coding DNA: TGTGCCAGCAGACAACAGGGGGCTAAGGGCTACACCTTC.

This clone is labeled as medium-sized. The gene calls are TRBV9 and TRBJ1-2, with 7 bases aligning to TRBD1. V trimming: 3 bases; J trimming: 8 bases; junction bases outside the gene matches: 7. The length of the CDR3 is 13 residues. Per germline, CDR1 SGDLS and CDR2 YYNGEE. Here the CDR3 reads CASSAGQALGYTF. The CDR3 nucleotides read TGTGCCAGCAGCGCCGGACAGGCTCTCGGCTACACCTTC.

This sequence joins TRBV10-3 and TRBJ2-7; TRBD2 aligns across 7 bases. The V gene end was trimmed by 7 bases and the J gene end by 4 bases; junction bases not matched to a gene: 4. The CDR3 runs to 12 residues. Germline CDR1 is ENHRY and CDR2 is SYGVKD. The DNA of the CDR3 is TGTGCCATCACCGCTAGCGGATACGAGCAGTACTTC. Its protein is CAITASGYEQYF.

This chain links TRBV7-8 with TRBJ2-7, with D unresolved. Germline V CDR1 and CDR2: SGHVS, FQNEAQ. This CDR3 spans 12 amino acids. The V gene lost 5 bases and the J gene lost 5 bases, with 10 bases spanning the gap. The CDR3 sequence is CASSPLVDEQYF. The DNA of the CDR3 is TGTGCCAGCAGCCCCCTTGTCGACGAGCAGTACTTC.

The CDR3, as DNA: TGCGCCAGCAGCCACCGCCGGGATAGCGGGAGGGGGAGCTCCTACAATGAGCAGTTCTTC. It translates to CASSHRRDSGRGSSYNEQFF. This sequence joins TRBV4-1 and TRBJ2-1; TRBD2 matches 11 bases. J was trimmed by 0 bases and V by 3 bases; bases with no gene match: 13. CDR1 MGHRA and CDR2 YSYEKL come from the germline V gene. This CDR3 is 20 amino acids long.

This sequence joins TRBV6-5 and TRBJ1-1, with no clear D. The V end was cut by 5 bases, the J end by 7 bases, with 14 bases between. Per the germline V gene, CDR1 is MNHEY and CDR2 is SVGAGI. This CDR3 comprises 13 residues. Here the CDR3 DNA reads TGTGCCAGCAGTCGCCGCCGGGAACATGAAGCTTTCTTT. It is translated as CASSRRREHEAFF.

The CDR3 loop is CASNEEGSSYNSPLHF. The CDR3 DNA sequence: TGTGCCAGCAATGAGGAGGGAAGCTCCTATAATTCACCCCTCCACTTT. The chain combines TRBV9 with TRBJ1-6, with D unclear. Trimming removed 6 bases at V and 0 bases at J, with 13 bases between. CDR1 and CDR2 from the germline V gene are SGDLS and YYNGEE. The CDR3 spans 16 residues.

The chain carries TRBV10-3 and TRBJ2-7; 8 nucleotides agree with TRBD2. The germline V gene has CDR1 ENHRY and CDR2 SYGVKD. This CDR3 is 13 amino acids long. V was clipped by 7 bases and J by 5 bases; unmatched bases: 7. The CDR3 DNA sequence: TGTGCCATCAAAGCGGGAGATCTCCACGAGCAGTACTTC. It specifies CAIKAGDLHEQYF.

The chain couples TRBV28 to TRBJ1-1; 9 bases align to TRBD1. V lost 3 bases, J lost 7 bases, and 6 bases stayed unmatched. This CDR3 contains 14 residues. The germline CDR1 and CDR2 sequences are MDHEN and SYDVKM. The DNA for the CDR3 is TGTGCCAGCAGTTTCGGGACAGGGAGGGGTGAAGCTTTCTTT. This translates into CASSFGTGRGEAFF. Together with reference TRBV28 and TRBJ1-1, the CDR3 gives the full variable domain: DVKVTQSSRYLVKRTGEKVFLECVQDMDHENMFWYRQDPGLGLRLIYFSYDVKMKEKGDIPEGYSVSREKKERFSLILESASTNQTSMYLCASSFGTGRGEAFFGQGTRLTVV.

V is TRBV30 and J is TRBJ2-7; 9 bases map to TRBD1. CDR1 and CDR2 from the germline V gene are GTSNPN and SVGIG (reference sequence). After removal of 3 bases from V and 0 bases from J, the junction contained 9 bases not matched to a gene. The CDR3 extends over 16 amino acids. The CDR3 protein is CAWSTSGTGSSYEQYF. Written as DNA, the CDR3 is TGTGCCTGGAGCACAAGCGGGACAGGGAGCTCCTACGAGCAGTACTTC.

The chain couples TRBV29-1 to TRBJ2-7; 10 nucleotides align to TRBD1. The CDR3 is 13 residues long. The trim removed 3 bases at V and 12 bases at J, leaving 11 bases unmatched. The germline V gene has CDR1 SQVTM and CDR2 ANQGSEA. The CDR3 DNA reads as TGCAGCGTTGATGATGGGACAGGGGTTCGGAGGTACTTC. Translating gives CSVDDGTGVRRYF.

This clone was observed a single time. The chain carries TRBV19 and TRBJ1-6; 7 nucleotides match TRBD1. Trimming removed 3 bases from V and 10 bases from J; junction bases left unmatched: 6. This CDR3 is 14 amino acids long. Germline loops: CDR1 LNHDA, CDR2 SQIVND (reference sequence). CDR3 in amino acids: CASSIRGAESPLHF. The CDR3 DNA reads as TGTGCCAGTAGTATCAGGGGGGCCGAGTCACCCCTCCACTTT.

The chain couples TRBV2 to TRBJ2-3; TRBD2 aligns across 11 bases. Germline CDR1 is SNHLY and CDR2 is FYNNEI. V dropped 7 bases and J dropped 7; count of bases not matched to a gene: 13. The CDR3 is made up of 16 amino acids. CDR3 residues: CASTPGLAAPGNTQYF. In DNA, the CDR3 is TGTGCCAGCACCCCGGGACTAGCGGCCCCTGGGAATACGCAGTATTTT.

The chain is built from TRBV24-1 and TRBJ2-5, with 8 bases lining up with TRBD2. This CDR3 has 14 amino acids. V shed 8 bases, J shed 4 bases, and the junction held 8 bases outside the gene matches. CDR1 and CDR2 from the germline V gene are KGHDR and SFDVKD. In nucleotides, the CDR3 is TGTGCCACCAACGGGGAGCGGGGGCCAGAGACCCAGTACTTC. Amino acids: CATNGERGPETQYF.

V gene TRBV29-1 combines with J gene TRBJ2-7; TRBD1 matches 8 bases. The CDR3 runs 14 residues. The trim removed 5 bases at V and 0 bases at J, leaving 6 bases unmatched. Germline assignment: CDR1 SQVTM and CDR2 ANQGSEA. For the CDR3, the DNA is TGCAGCGTTCGACAGGGGTCGAGCTCCTACGAGCAGTACTTC. Translation: CSVRQGSSSYEQYF.

The sample holds one count of this clone. J is TRBJ2-7 and V is TRBV7-2; TRBD1 agrees at 8 bases. In germline, CDR1 is SGHTA, CDR2 FQGNSA. The V segment lost 2 bases and the J segment 5 bases; nucleotides outside the gene matches: 8. This CDR3 has 15 amino acids. CDR3 sequence: CASSLYGTGPHEQYF. The CDR3 nucleotides read TGTGCCAGCAGCTTATATGGGACAGGACCCCACGAGCAGTACTTC.

The V gene is TRBV7-3, the J gene TRBJ2-3; no reliable D call. The CDR3 spans 15 residues. In germline, CDR1 is SGHTA, CDR2 FQGTGA. The V end lost 5 bases, the J end lost 0 bases, and 12 bases lay between the germline ends. As DNA, the CDR3 is TGTGCCAGCAGCATAGGAGCGTCTAGCACAGATACGCAGTATTTT. It yields the protein CASSIGASSTDTQYF.

This chain connects TRBV9 to TRBJ2-3; 7 nucleotides agree with TRBD2. The CDR3 contains 15 residues. CDR1 and CDR2 from the germline V gene are SGDLS and YYNGEE. Trimming took 0 bases from V and 2 from J; bases not matched to a gene: 3. The CDR3 DNA follows: TGTGCCAGCAGCGTAGAGGCGGGAGCCACAGATACGCAGTATTTT. Translation: CASSVEAGATDTQYF.

This clone was found a few times. This sequence joins TRBV7-9 and TRBJ1-1; a possible D gene is TRBD1 (6 bases). Germline CDR1 is SEHNR and CDR2 is FQNEAQ (reference sequence). This CDR3 contains 15 residues. The germline V and J ends were trimmed by 6 bases and 4 bases, with 18 bases remaining between them. DNA for the CDR3: TGTGCCAGCAGTCCGGGGGGGGCCCCTAGCACTGAAGCTTTCTTT. Its translation is CASSPGGAPSTEAFF.

This clone was detected only once. The rearrangement links TRBV5-1 to TRBJ1-2, with D uncertain. Germline V gene lookup returns CDR1 SGHRS and CDR2 YFSETQ. The CDR3 sequence is 16 residues long. V was clipped by 0 bases and J by 4 bases, with 16 bases between them. DNA of the CDR3: TGCGCCAGCAGCTTGGAAGTCGGGGATCGGAGCTATGGCTACACCTTC. As protein: CASSLEVGDRSYGYTF.

V and J are TRBV13 and TRBJ2-7, with 11 nucleotides matching TRBD1. V gave up 5 bases and J gave up 3 bases; unmatched junction bases: 9. Germline lookup yields CDR1 PRHDT and CDR2 FYEKMQ (reference sequence). The CDR3 extends over 16 amino acids. CDR3 residues: CASSPAGTGGRYEQYF. CDR3 nucleotide sequence: TGTGCCAGCAGCCCCGCCGGGACAGGGGGACGCTACGAGCAGTACTTC.

This clone was seen more than once but under ten times. V and J are TRBV7-2 and TRBJ1-2, with 10 positions matching TRBD1. The germline V gene has CDR1 SGHTA and CDR2 FQGNSA. The CDR3 extends over 15 amino acids. J was trimmed by 1 base and V by 8 bases; bases with no gene match: 7. This chain's CDR3 is CASGQGVVNNYGYTF. The DNA for the CDR3 is TGTGCCAGCGGACAGGGGGTCGTTAATAACTATGGCTACACCTTC.

The V and J genes are TRBV30 and TRBJ2-7, with TRBD1 matching 9 bases. The CDR3 runs 15 residues. V was pared by 5 bases and J by 7 bases, with 15 bases of the junction left unmatched. The germline V gene encodes CDR1 GTSNPN and CDR2 SVGIG (reference sequence). This chain's CDR3 is CAWEGTGPSTREQYF. Written as DNA, the CDR3 is TGTGCCTGGGAGGGGACAGGGCCCTCTACTCGAGAGCAGTACTTC. Looking up the rest from reference TRBV30 and TRBJ2-7 gives the full variable domain: SQTIHQWPATLVQPVGSPLSLECTVEGTSNPNLYWYRQAAGRGLQLLFYSVGIGQISSEVPQNLSASRPQDRQFILSSKKLLLSDSGFYLCAWEGTGPSTREQYFGPGTRLTVT.

V is TRBV9 and J is TRBJ2-2; no reliable D call. V was pared by 2 bases and J by 8 bases, with 13 bases between. This CDR3 has 14 residues. Looked up from germline, CDR1 is SGDLS and CDR2 is YYNGEE. The CDR3 nucleotides read TGTGCCAGCAGCGTTGTAGAATTCCGTGGGGAGCTGTTTTTT. Encoded protein: CASSVVEFRGELFF. Full variable domain (remainder filled in from reference TRBV9 and TRBJ2-2): DSGVTQTPKHLITATGQRVTLRCSPRSGDLSVYWYQQSLDQGLQFLIQYYNGEERAKGNILERFSAQQFPDLHSELNLSSLELGDSALYFCASSVVEFRGELFFGEGSRLTVL.

The chain recombines TRBV3-1 (or the pseudogene TRBV3-2) with TRBJ2-3, with a weak D call TRBD2 (6 bases). Trimming left V 1 base short and J 2 bases short, with 10 bases between. The CDR3 has 15 amino acids. CDR1 and CDR2 (germline): LGHDT, YNNKEL (reference sequence). CDR3 coding DNA: TGTGCCAGCAGCCAAGTAGCGGACCTCACAGATACGCAGTATTTT. Protein: CASSQVADLTDTQYF.

This clone was found once. This chain connects TRBV4-1 to TRBJ1-6; maybe TRBD1 (6 bases). Germline CDR1 is MGHRA and CDR2 is YSYEKL. The ends were cut back, 1 base at V and 3 bases at J, with 7 bases in the middle. This CDR3 region has 15 residues. The CDR3 sequence is CASSQGGHYNSPLHF. The CDR3 nucleotides are TGCGCCAGCAGCCAAGGGGGACACTATAATTCACCCCTCCACTTT.

The sample holds one count of this clone. The chain is built from TRBV10-1 and TRBJ2-5; TRBD2 is a possible D gene (7 bases). V shed 11 bases and J shed 5 bases, with 15 bases lying between them. The CDR3 is 12 amino acids. Germline values: CDR1 WNHNN, CDR2 SYGVQD (reference sequence). The CDR3 loop is CARGGDRETQYF. CDR3 bases: TGCGCCCGAGGGGGGGATCGCGAGACCCAGTACTTC.